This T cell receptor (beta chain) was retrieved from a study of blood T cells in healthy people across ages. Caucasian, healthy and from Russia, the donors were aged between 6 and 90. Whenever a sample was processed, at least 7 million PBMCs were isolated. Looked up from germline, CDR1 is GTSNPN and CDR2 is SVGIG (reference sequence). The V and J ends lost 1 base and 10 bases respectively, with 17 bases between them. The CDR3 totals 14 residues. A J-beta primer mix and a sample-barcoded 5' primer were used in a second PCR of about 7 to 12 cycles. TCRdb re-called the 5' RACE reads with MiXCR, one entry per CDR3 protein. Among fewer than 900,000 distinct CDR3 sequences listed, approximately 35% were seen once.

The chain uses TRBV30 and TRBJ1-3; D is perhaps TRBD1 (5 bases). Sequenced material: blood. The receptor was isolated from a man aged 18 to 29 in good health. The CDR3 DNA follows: TGTGCCTGGAGTGCCTTAAGGGGAGAAGGGACCATATATTTT. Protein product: CAWSALRGEGTIYF.